What follows describes a single T cell receptor (beta chain). The sample comes from a study of control samples from healthy donors and cancer patients. This CDR3 region has 16 residues. Trimming removed 6 bases from V and 0 bases from J; junction bases left unmatched: 5. Per the germline V gene, CDR1 is MNHNY and CDR2 is SVGAGI (reference sequence). The repertoire was sequenced with immunoSEQ multiplex PCR; TCRdb's copy has only in-frame clones and lacks some. This sample has some 130,000 clones, with approximately 90% found just once. Material: blood. The chain links TRBV6-6 to TRBJ1-3, with 10 bases fitting TRBD1. The clonotype comes from a man younger than 30 in good health. This chain's CDR3 is CASRRQGANSGNTIYF. The CDR3 region has the DNA TGTGCCAGCAGACGACAGGGGGCCAACTCTGGAAACACCATATATTTT.